This T cell receptor (beta chain) emerged from a study of spatial heterogeneity in lung cancer (dated by TCRdb to 2018 to 2020). For the wider study: More beta-chain than alpha-chain transcripts were consistently detected, likely reflecting higher beta-chain transcript abundance. In non-small cell lung cancer, the study made a quantitative comparison of TCR alpha and beta repertoires among multiple tumor regions, matched nontumor lung and blood. In the raw uncorrected reads, each unique combination of TCR and UMI appeared on average more than ten times. Both alpha and beta chains were TCR-sequenced in samples taken at surgery, namely 220 tumor regions, around 64 matched nontumor lung samples and 45 to 60 PBMC samples. Nonsynonymous mutation counts, determined by whole-exome sequencing of tumor tissue, were related to features of the TCR repertoire. Summary of the overall study and its limitations: Ubiquitous expanded tumor TCRs showed up in blood more often at tumor resection than at routine follow-up. Confirming at a functional level the hypothesis that regional TCRs recognize regional mutations was considered to require additional single-cell paired TCR alpha and beta sequencing.

Between the V and J ends, shortened by 3 bases and 6 bases respectively, the junction contains 8 bases. The CDR3 numbers 13 residues from cysteine through phenylalanine. The kept DNA is CDR3 alone, 39 bases in frame from the first base. CDR1 and CDR2 are read off the germline V gene (reference sequence) as MNHNY and SVGAGI. The sample's time point label is to be understood as: sample taken at primary tumor resection. Without any cell sorting, TCR sequencing was performed on whole RNA extracted either from tumor and nontumor lung tissue or from cryopreserved PBMC samples. The donors were some 70 patients from the lung TRACERx cohort who had early-stage, untreated non-small cell lung cancer. Patients were selected for TCR sequencing only if sufficient RNA was available from at least two tumor regions. This clonotype was recorded many times. Its binding antigen is unknown. The input lacks base qualities; no much larger clone sits a single base away.

The protocol used for the library was 5' RACE. The listed sequencing device is NextSeq 500. To allow correction of PCR and sequencing errors, the TCR library protocol tagged every TCR cDNA molecule with a unique molecular identifier. Per the original workflow: TCR identification, UMI-based error correction and CDR3 extraction were all carried out with Decombinator tools. TCRs above a frequency of 2 per 1,000, corresponding to the top 1% of the tumor frequency distribution, were defined as expanded. Rényi diversity was computed with the R vegan package after subsampling each repertoire 100 times to 5,000 TCRs. CDR3 similarity networks were constructed using string-kernel similarity of amino acid triplets, with links drawn between CDR3s whose pairwise similarity was above 0.82. TCRdb took the public reads, trimmed them with fastp at Q25, ran MiXCR for clone calling and kept in-frame beta chains. CDR3 protein sequences are deduplicated, and each keeps its most common genes and DNA. The V and J calls, along with clone size, are taken from TCRdb and not from the paper's own processing. For this sample there are 20,000 to 30,000 distinct CDR3 sequences; 4.7% appear just once. Roughly 5.2% of the sample is in the top ten clones.

Recombination connected TRBV6-6 to TRBJ2-2, with the D call tentatively TRBD1 or TRBD2, each fitting 6 bases. The sample was PBMCs, taken at surgery. This TCR came from a male donor with early-stage non-small cell lung cancer. The CDR3 corresponds to CASSYRGAGELFF. DNA sequence: TGTGCCAGCAGTTATAGGGGGGCCGGGGAGCTGTTTTTT.